Each of the 28 T cell receptor beta chains below was sequenced from the same sample in a study of cytomegalovirus exposure and HLA in healthy donors (dated by TCRdb to about 2017). The method behind the library was the immunoSEQ multiplex PCR assay. The multiplex PCR relied on a mix of 60 forward primers for TCR Vbeta segments and 13 reverse primers for TCR Jbeta segments. This immuneACCESS table, as held by TCRdb, lists in-frame sequences with V and J called but not all clones. Of the missing ones, under half trace to an unresolved V gene in checked studies; the others have no known cause. Across this sample there are roughly 200,000 clones, with roughly four fifths seen only once. Approximately 2% of the sample lies in the top ten. Sequenced input: PBMCs. These receptors were collected from a young man in good health and CMV-seronegative.

This clone was detected a few times. The rearrangement joins TRBV19 to TRBJ2-1; D might be TRBD2 (6 bases). CDR1 and CDR2 from the germline V gene are LNHDA and SQIVND (reference sequence). The CDR3 has 16 amino acids. V was clipped by 5 bases and J by 10 bases, with 24 bases between them. CDR3 bases: TGTGCCAGTAGTGCCTTCCTCACCCCTAGCGAACGGGAGCAGTTCTTC. Translated, it gives CASSAFLTPSEREQFF.

The chain recombines TRBV2 with TRBJ2-7; 12 bases are a match to TRBD2. V was clipped by 8 bases and J by 7 bases; unmatched bases: 3. This CDR3 has 12 residues. Germline V gene data show CDR1 as SNHLY and CDR2 as FYNNEI. CDR3: CASRLAGVEQYF. For the CDR3, the DNA is TGTGCCAGCCGACTAGCGGGAGTAGAGCAGTACTTC.

This clone was recorded once. The rearrangement links TRBV7-2 to TRBJ2-7, with 8 bases aligning to TRBD2. The CDR3 has 13 residues. V trimming: 5 bases; J trimming: 10 bases; junction bases outside the gene matches: 10. Germline CDR1 and CDR2: SGHTA and FQGNSA. CDR3 amino acids: CASSAGLVGDQYF. The CDR3 DNA reads as TGTGCCAGCAGCGCGGGACTAGTGGGCGACCAGTACTTC.

The J gene is TRBJ2-5, the V gene TRBV25-1; 11 bases map to TRBD1. The CDR3 is 17 amino acids. Germline CDR1 reads MGHDK; CDR2 reads SYGVNS. J gave up 0 bases and V 3 bases, and 6 bases lay outside the gene matches. The CDR3 region has the DNA TGTGCCAGCAGTGACGGACAGGGGGCTTTGTACCAAGAGACCCAGTACTTC. This encodes CASSDGQGALYQETQYF.

The chain carries TRBV29-1 and TRBJ2-5, with 13 bases fitting TRBD2. The CDR3 extends over 13 amino acids. J lost 11 bases, V lost 6 bases, and 9 bases had no gene match. The V gene's germline CDR1 is SQVTM and CDR2 ANQGSEA. The CDR3 region is CSVGLAGVPHQYF. The CDR3 coding sequence is TGCAGCGTCGGACTAGCGGGAGTCCCCCATCAGTACTTC.

J is TRBJ1-3 and V is TRBV14; D ambiguous. Deletions cut 4 bases from V and 4 bases from J, with 8 bases between. The CDR3 has 13 amino acids. From germline, CDR1 is SGHDN and CDR2 FVKESK. In nucleotides, the CDR3 is TGTGCCAGCAGCCCAATTGCGGGAAACACCATATATTTT. Protein sequence: CASSPIAGNTIYF.

The V call is TRBV5-4, the J call TRBJ2-2; 8 bases map to TRBD2. The CDR3 extends over 17 amino acids. The germline CDR1 and CDR2 sequences are SGHNT and YYREEE (reference sequence). V gave up 6 bases and J gave up 7 bases; unmatched junction bases: 17. The DNA for the CDR3 is TGTGCCAGCAACTCCCCGGCGGCCAGCGGGAGTGTCGGGGAGCTGTTTTTT. Encoded protein: CASNSPAASGSVGELFF.

The chain is built from TRBV5-1 and TRBJ2-7; TRBD1 is a possible D gene (6 bases). CDR3 length equals 13 residues. V dropped 3 bases and J dropped 3 bases, with 10 bases sitting between them. CDR1 is SGHRS and CDR2 is YFSETQ in the germline V gene. The CDR3 region has the DNA TGCGCCAGCAGCTCCCAGACAGGCTACGAGCAGTACTTC. It codes for CASSSQTGYEQYF.

The CDR3 DNA reads TGTGCCAGCAGCTTAGAGCGGGAAGTCCGAGAGACCCAGTACTTC. The encoded protein is CASSLEREVRETQYF. This chain uses TRBV11-2 with TRBJ2-5; D may be TRBD2 (6 bases). The ends were cut back, 0 bases at V and 4 bases at J, with 12 bases in the middle. Germline loops: CDR1 SGHAT, CDR2 FQNNGV. This CDR3 has 15 amino acids.

This clone came up a few times. CDR3: CASSLGRGWTGDGYTF. The CDR3 coding sequence is TGTGCCAGCAGCTTAGGTCGAGGTTGGACAGGGGATGGCTACACCTTC. This chain uses TRBV11-2 with TRBJ1-2; TRBD1 agrees at 9 bases. Germline CDR1 is SGHAT and CDR2 is FQNNGV. The CDR3 has 16 residues. J gave up 6 bases and V 1 base, and 9 bases lay outside the gene matches.

The V gene is TRBV2, the J gene TRBJ2-1; TRBD2 matches 7 bases. Trimming at V came to 0 bases and at J to 12 bases, leaving 8 bases not matched to a gene. Germline CDR1 SNHLY, CDR2 FYNNEI. This CDR3 contains 14 residues. The CDR3 loop is CASSEALGGVAQFF. CDR3 in DNA: TGTGCCAGCAGTGAAGCCTTGGGAGGGGTAGCGCAGTTCTTC. Full variable domain (remainder filled in from reference TRBV2 and TRBJ2-1): EPEVTQTPSHQVTQMGQEVILRCVPISNHLYFYWYRQILGQKVEFLVSFYNNEISEKSEIFDDQFSVERPDGSNFTLKIRSTKLEDSAMYFCASSEALGGVAQFFGPGTRLTVL.

This clone occurred once. Likely a read error: the CDR3 ends without its conserved phenylalanine or tryptophan. No DNA is shown, since the ends of the CDR3 on it are uncertain; the CDR3 is the one TCRdb lists. The chain is built from TRBV6-1 and TRBJ2-7; TRBD2 is taken as the D call from the table, unchecked against the DNA. Germline CDR1 MNHNS, CDR2 SASEGT. From its first to its last residue, the CDR3 has 10 amino acids. The CDR3 loop is CATFETSVFI.

V gene TRBV7-9 combines with J gene TRBJ1-2; 10 positions agree with TRBD1. CDR1 and CDR2 (germline): SEHNR, FQNEAQ (reference sequence). The CDR3 length is 13 residues. J gave up 6 bases and V 3 bases, and 1 base lay outside the gene matches. CDR3 bases: TGTGCCAGCAGCTTTGGGACAGGGGATGGCTACACCTTC. Its translation: CASSFGTGDGYTF.

The chain couples TRBV5-4 to TRBJ1-4, with D possibly TRBD1 on 6 matching bases. CDR3 length equals 14 residues. Germline V gene sequence: CDR1 SGHNT, CDR2 YYREEE (reference sequence). V dropped 0 bases and J dropped 8 bases, with 11 bases sitting between them. The CDR3 protein is CASSLGGGDEKLFF. CDR3 DNA sequence: TGTGCCAGCAGCTTGGGAGGGGGTGACGAAAAACTGTTTTTT.

A note on this clone: One junction end does not reproduce the germline sequence, and a read error may be involved. The chain employs TRBV2 and TRBJ1-5, with no clear D. Germline V lookup: CDR1 SNHLY, CDR2 FYNNEI. CDR3 size: 14 residues. The chain's CDR3 is CASSDLQLNQAQHF. CDR3 in DNA: TGTGCCAGCAGTGATCTGCAACTTAATCAGGCCCAGCATTTT. Full variable domain (rest looked up from reference TRBV2 and TRBJ1-5): EPEVTQTPSHQVTQMGQEVILRCVPISNHLYFYWYRQILGQKVEFLVSFYNNEISEKSEIFDDQFSVERPDGSNFTLKIRSTKLEDSAMYFCASSDLQLNQAQHFGDGTRLSIL.

The chain recombines TRBV2 with TRBJ2-2, with 13 bases identical to TRBD2. This CDR3 comprises 18 residues. CDR1 is SNHLY and CDR2 is FYNNEI in the germline V gene. V was pared by 6 bases and J by 5 bases, with 12 bases of the junction left unmatched. CDR3 DNA: TGTGCCAGCAGGGTCGGACTAGCGGGAGCCAAGGGGACCGGGGAGCTGTTTTTT. It codes for CASRVGLAGAKGTGELFF.

The sample holds one count of this clone. This rearrangement joins TRBV19 to TRBJ1-5, with 8 bases matching TRBD1. The CDR3 length is 14 residues. The J segment lost 3 bases and the V segment lost 8 bases, leaving 6 bases of the junction unmatched. CDR1 LNHDA and CDR2 SQIVND come from the germline V gene (reference sequence). CDR3 loop: CASSMDRVNQPQHF. The CDR3 bases are TGTGCCAGTTCGATGGACAGGGTCAATCAGCCCCAGCATTTT.

The genes are TRBV6-6 and TRBJ2-7; 7 bases agree with TRBD1. The V gene's germline CDR1 is MNHNY and CDR2 SVGAGI (reference sequence). The junction had 9 bases not matched to a gene; V was cut back by 6 bases and J by 7 bases. The CDR3 sequence is 13 residues long. The CDR3 loop reads CASRGADRDEQYF. CDR3 nucleotide sequence: TGTGCCAGCAGGGGTGCCGACAGGGATGAGCAGTACTTC.

The chain joins TRBV27 to TRBJ2-5, with unresolved D. V lost 6 bases and J 5 bases, leaving 13 bases between the germline ends. CDR3 length equals 13 residues. The V gene's germline CDR1 is MNHEY and CDR2 SMNVEV (reference sequence). CDR3 sequence: CASSSFSLETQYF. The CDR3 DNA follows: TGTGCCAGCAGCTCCTTCTCCCTTGAGACCCAGTACTTC.

The genes are TRBV19 and TRBJ2-3; 9 bases are a match to TRBD2. CDR1 is LNHDA, CDR2 SQIVND, per germline (reference sequence). The CDR3 consists of 16 residues. J gave up 4 bases and V 1 base, and 6 bases lay outside the gene matches. CDR3 protein: CASSIGGSGSSDTQYF. In DNA, the CDR3 is TGTGCCAGTAGTATAGGGGGTAGCGGGAGTTCAGATACGCAGTATTTT.

This clone has only one observation. The J gene is TRBJ1-3, the V gene TRBV30, with D possibly being TRBD1 (6 bases). Germline V CDR1 and CDR2: GTSNPN, SVGIG (reference sequence). Trimming left V 4 bases short and J 5 bases short, with 9 bases between. The CDR3 covers 12 residues. The chain's CDR3 is CAWNRERNTIYF. CDR3 bases: TGTGCCTGGAACAGGGAGAGAAACACCATATATTTT.

The V and J genes are TRBV30 and TRBJ1-5; 7 bases agree with TRBD1. Germline CDR1 reads GTSNPN; CDR2 reads SVGIG (reference sequence). The trim removed 5 bases at V and 1 base at J, leaving 8 bases unmatched. The CDR3 runs 15 residues. The CDR3 region has the DNA TGTGCCTGGGCCGGAAGGGGGCTGAGCAATCAGCCCCAGCATTTT. This translates into CAWAGRGLSNQPQHF.

Notes on this clone: Other DNA sequences from this sample encode an identical CDR3 as well. This chain links TRBV19 with TRBJ1-1; D unresolved. The V and J ends lost 4 bases and 1 base respectively, with 7 bases between them. The length of the CDR3 is 13 residues. Germline lookup yields CDR1 LNHDA and CDR2 SQIVND (reference sequence). As DNA, the CDR3 is TGTGCCAGTAGTACAGGAGGGAACACTGAAGCTTTCTTT. The encoded protein is CASSTGGNTEAFF.

The chain recombines TRBV2 with TRBJ2-2; no definite D call. Deletions cut 1 base from V and 5 bases from J, with 5 bases between. Germline lookup yields CDR1 SNHLY and CDR2 FYNNEI. The CDR3 is 13 amino acids. Here the CDR3 reads CASSEEQTGELFF. CDR3 sequence (DNA): TGTGCCAGCAGTGAAGAGCAAACCGGGGAGCTGTTTTTT.

The gene calls are TRBV7-9 and TRBJ1-1; maybe TRBD1 (5 bases). The length of the CDR3 is 13 residues. CDR1 is SEHNR, CDR2 FQNEAQ, per germline (reference sequence). Trimming took 8 bases from V and 4 from J, leaving 14 bases between them. The CDR3 loop reads CASQSGGITEAFF. The CDR3 DNA reads as TGTGCCAGCCAATCCGGGGGAATCACTGAAGCTTTCTTT.

J is TRBJ2-5 and V is TRBV5-6, with 12 bases identical to TRBD2. CDR3 length: 16 residues. The V gene end was trimmed by 4 bases and the J gene end by 5 bases; junction bases not matched to a gene: 9. Germline V CDR1 and CDR2: SGHDT, YYEEEE. In DNA, the CDR3 is TGTGCCAGCAGCACTGGACTAGCGGGAAGATCGGAGACCCAGTACTTC. This translates into CASSTGLAGRSETQYF.

The chain employs TRBV6-5 and TRBJ2-7; a weak D match, TRBD2 (5 bases). This CDR3 contains 16 residues. From germline, CDR1 is MNHEY and CDR2 SVGAGI. Between the trimmed V and J ends, which lost 0 bases and 0 bases, there was a span of 12 bases. The CDR3 region is CASSYSGVARSYEQYF. The CDR3 nucleotides read TGTGCCAGCAGTTACTCTGGGGTAGCGCGCTCCTACGAGCAGTACTTC.

CDR3 in amino acids: CASSIGTGGSYGYTF. The CDR3 DNA reads as TGTGCCAGCAGCATTGGGACAGGCGGAAGTTATGGCTACACCTTC. The chain joins TRBV6-6 to TRBJ1-2, with 8 bases fitting TRBD1. The CDR3 spans 15 residues. Trimming at V came to 6 bases and at J to 5 bases, leaving 11 bases not matched to a gene. Germline values: CDR1 MNHNY, CDR2 SVGAGI (reference sequence).